Following are 26 T cell receptor beta chains from one sample sequenced in a study of T cells after yellow fever vaccination. One entry per CDR3 protein results from TCRdb running MiXCR on the 5' RACE reads. The table includes about 350,000 distinct CDR3 sequences, under 15% detected once. Here the sequenced sample was CD4+ T cells sorted from PBMCs, taken 15 days after the yellow fever booster vaccination. The receptors originated from a man aged 18 to 30 who received the YFV17D yellow fever vaccine.

The chain recombines TRBV29-1 with TRBJ2-7; D gene unclear. The V and J ends lost 5 bases and 0 bases respectively, with 5 bases between them. Germline lookup yields CDR1 SQVTM and CDR2 ANQGSEA. This CDR3 region has 11 residues. CDR3 residues: CSVHSSYEQYF. DNA of the CDR3: TGCAGCGTTCACAGCTCCTACGAGCAGTACTTC.

Only a few counts were recorded for this clonotype. The chain combines TRBV6-5 with TRBJ1-3; no clear D gene. This CDR3 is 12 amino acids long. V lost 4 bases, J lost 8 bases, and 9 bases lay in between. Germline-derived CDR1 and CDR2 are MNHEY and SVGAGI. The CDR3 region has the DNA TGTGCCAGCAGTTCCTACGGAGACACCATATATTTT. It codes for CASSSYGDTIYF.

In this sample, this clonotype turned up a few times. V is TRBV7-2 and J is TRBJ2-5; possibly TRBD2 for D (6 bases). The CDR3 is 15 residues long. Trimming removed 1 base at V and 0 bases at J, with 9 bases between. CDR1 and CDR2 from the germline V gene are SGHTA and FQGNSA. CDR3: CASSLGGANQETQYF. In DNA form, the CDR3 reads TGTGCCAGCAGCTTAGGCGGGGCAAACCAAGAGACCCAGTACTTC.

This sequence joins TRBV12-3 or TRBV12-4 and TRBJ2-1; maybe TRBD2 (5 bases). Trimming removed 6 bases at V and 2 bases at J, with 8 bases between. This CDR3 is built from 13 residues. CDR3 in DNA: TGTGCCAGCAGCGACGGGACCTACAATGAGCAGTTCTTC. As protein: CASSDGTYNEQFF.

This clonotype showed up just a few times. The rearrangement joins TRBV7-9 to TRBJ1-2; possibly TRBD1 for D (6 bases). Germline CDR1 is SEHNR and CDR2 is FQNEAQ (reference sequence). The V gene lost 2 bases and the J gene lost 3 bases, with 7 bases spanning the gap. The length of the CDR3 is 13 residues. The CDR3 region has the DNA TGTGCCAGCAGCTTATCAGGGGACTATGGCTACACCTTC. Translated, it gives CASSLSGDYGYTF.

The chain joins TRBV5-1 to TRBJ2-3, with D unclear. CDR1 is SGHRS, CDR2 YFSETQ, per germline. Trimming removed 4 bases from V and 5 bases from J, with 11 bases in between. The CDR3 totals 13 residues. Here the CDR3 DNA reads TGCGCCAGCAGCCTTCTTAGTCTAGATACGCAGTATTTT. Encoded protein: CASSLLSLDTQYF.

This rearrangement joins TRBV4-3 to TRBJ1-6; no clear D gene. The CDR3 is made up of 16 amino acids. Germline CDR1 LGHNA, CDR2 YSLEER. V was shortened by 1 base and J by 1 base, with 8 bases between the two germline ends. CDR3 amino acids: CASSQVGGSYNSPLHF. CDR3 coding DNA: TGCGCCAGCAGCCAAGTCGGAGGATCCTATAATTCACCCCTCCACTTT.

In its sample, this clonotype was seen a few times. The V and J genes are TRBV7-2 and TRBJ2-1; 7 nucleotides agree with TRBD1. Trimming removed 5 bases from V and 9 bases from J; junction bases left unmatched: 16. Germline lookup yields CDR1 SGHTA and CDR2 FQGNSA. This CDR3 contains 16 residues. The CDR3 DNA is TGTGCCAGCAGCCCAGGGGGAACTAGGTTAGTGTCTGAGCAGTTCTTC. Its translation: CASSPGGTRLVSEQFF.

This chain links TRBV7-2 with TRBJ1-5; D remains unclear. V was pared by 3 bases and J by 3 bases, with 15 bases between. The CDR3 consists of 16 residues. Germline CDR1 reads SGHTA; CDR2 reads FQGNSA. In DNA, the CDR3 is TGTGCCAGCAGCTTGGGTCCGACGCGAGTCAATCAGCCCCAGCATTTT. Protein: CASSLGPTRVNQPQHF. Variable domain in full (rest from reference TRBV7-2 and TRBJ1-5): GAGVSQSPSNKVTEKGKDVELRCDPISGHTALYWYRQSLGQGLEFLIYFQGNSAPDKSGLPSDRFSAERTGGSVSTLTIQRTQQEDSAVYLCASSLGPTRVNQPQHFGDGTRLSIL.

This clonotype was seen only a few times. This chain connects TRBV7-9 to TRBJ2-5, with D perhaps being TRBD1 or TRBD2 (5 bases each). V lost 3 bases to trimming and J lost 5 bases, with 16 bases between them. CDR1 and CDR2 (germline): SEHNR, FQNEAQ (reference sequence). The CDR3 is 15 amino acids. CDR3 bases: TGTGCCAGCAGCTTCCGGGACCCCGCGAGGGAGACCCAGTACTTC. Its protein product is CASSFRDPARETQYF.

This clonotype came up many times. The chain uses TRBV20-1 and TRBJ2-3, with a possible D match to TRBD2 (5 bases). Germline V gives CDR1 DFQATT, CDR2 SNEGSKA (reference sequence). The CDR3 is made up of 12 amino acids. The germline V and J ends were trimmed by 5 bases and 2 bases, with 8 bases remaining between them. The DNA of the CDR3 is TGCAGTGCTCGGGGTTTCACAGATACGCAGTATTTT. Amino acid sequence: CSARGFTDTQYF.

The rearrangement uses TRBV12-3 or TRBV12-4 and TRBJ2-2; 9 bases map to TRBD1. The V gene end was trimmed by 5 bases and the J gene end by 6 bases; junction bases not matched to a gene: 7. The CDR3 length is 15 residues. The CDR3 region has the DNA TGTGCCAGCAGTATTTTGACAGGGGGGGCCGGGGAGCTGTTTTTT. This gives the protein CASSILTGGAGELFF.

The V gene is TRBV6-2 or TRBV6-3, the J gene TRBJ2-3, with D tentatively TRBD1 (5 bases). The V gene's germline CDR1 is MNHEY and CDR2 SVGEGT. The CDR3 extends over 16 amino acids. The V and J ends lost 6 bases and 2 bases respectively, with 18 bases between them. This chain's CDR3 is CASRLTEPLSTDTQYF. In DNA, the CDR3 is TGTGCCAGCAGACTGACAGAGCCTCTTTCCACAGATACGCAGTATTTT.

This clonotype turned up a few times. The V and J genes are TRBV21-1 and TRBJ1-5. TRBV21-1 corresponds to a pseudogene. CDR3 length: 15 residues. CDR3 sequence: CASSKKWALCQPQHF. The CDR3 nucleotides are TGTGCCAGCAGCAAAAAATGGGCCTTGTGTCAGCCCCAGCATTTT.

The chain is built from TRBV28 and TRBJ2-3; 7 nucleotides line up with TRBD1. The ends lost 3 bases at V and 7 bases at J; junction bases unmatched: 4. CDR1 is MDHEN, CDR2 SYDVKM, per germline. This CDR3 has 13 amino acids. The CDR3 loop is CASSFTQGNTQYF. The CDR3 DNA follows: TGTGCCAGCAGTTTTACACAGGGGAATACGCAGTATTTT.

In this sample, this clonotype turned up a few times. This rearrangement joins TRBV28 to TRBJ1-3, with 7 positions matching TRBD1. The ends lost 3 bases at V and 11 bases at J; junction bases unmatched: 13. The CDR3 covers 15 residues. Germline assignment: CDR1 MDHEN and CDR2 SYDVKM. The CDR3 sequence: CASSLRKTGAPAIYF. The CDR3 DNA sequence: TGTGCCAGCAGTTTGAGAAAAACAGGGGCCCCAGCCATATATTTT.

This sequence joins TRBV7-9 and TRBJ1-2; D unresolved. CDR3 size: 12 residues. V was cut by 5 bases and J by 7 bases, with 11 bases left in between. From germline, CDR1 is SEHNR and CDR2 FQNEAQ (reference sequence). The CDR3 spells CASSGTTFGYTF. The CDR3 DNA reads as TGTGCCAGCAGCGGAACTACCTTTGGCTACACCTTC.

This clonotype has a handful of counts. The rearrangement joins TRBV12-3 or TRBV12-4 to TRBJ1-6, with 10 bases lining up with TRBD1. This CDR3 spans 16 amino acids. Germline trimming cut 5 bases from V and 9 bases from J; bases unmatched to any gene: 10. CDR3 in amino acids: CASSLGTGEVGSPLHF. The CDR3 bases are TGTGCCAGCAGTCTAGGGACAGGGGAGGTGGGTTCACCCCTCCACTTT.

The chain couples TRBV4-3 to TRBJ2-3, with D possibly being TRBD2 (7 bases). The germline V and J ends were trimmed by 4 bases and 2 bases, with 13 bases remaining between them. Germline V gene sequence: CDR1 LGHNA, CDR2 YSLEER. CDR3 length: 15 amino acids. CDR3 residues: CASSPGGGDTDTQYF. The CDR3 DNA reads TGCGCCAGCAGCCCAGGAGGGGGGGACACAGATACGCAGTATTTT.

The chain joins TRBV30 to TRBJ1-1, with TRBD1 identical over 9 bases. The V segment lost 2 bases and the J segment 9 bases; nucleotides outside the gene matches: 19. From germline, CDR1 is GTSNPN and CDR2 SVGIG (reference sequence). This CDR3 spans 17 amino acids. The CDR3 bases are TGTGCCTGGAGTCCAATCCGACAGGGGGTGACACAGAAGAAAGCTTTCTTT. Its protein product is CAWSPIRQGVTQKKAFF. The complete variable domain, with remaining parts taken from reference TRBV30 and TRBJ1-1, reads SQTIHQWPATLVQPVGSPLSLECTVEGTSNPNLYWYRQAAGRGLQLLFYSVGIGQISSEVPQNLSASRPQDRQFILSSKKLLLSDSGFYLCAWSPIRQGVTQKKAFFGQGTRLTVV.

This clonotype was seen more than once but under ten times. This chain uses TRBV7-2 with TRBJ2-4; TRBD2 agrees at 10 bases. CDR1 SGHTA and CDR2 FQGNSA come from the germline V gene. The CDR3 runs to 16 residues. The J segment lost 9 bases and the V segment lost 0 bases, leaving 8 bases of the junction unmatched. CDR3: CASSLAGSGGATIQYF. CDR3 sequence (DNA): TGTGCCAGCAGCTTAGCGGGCAGCGGGGGGGCGACCATTCAGTACTTC.

In this sample, this clonotype turned up a few times. This chain joins TRBV7-9 and TRBJ2-1; TRBD2 matches at 9 bases. The CDR3 has 18 residues. Losses at the gene ends were 1 base for V and 3 bases for J; bases not matched to a gene: 10. Germline CDR1 and CDR2: SEHNR and FQNEAQ (reference sequence). CDR3 in amino acids: CASSLVSGGQRNYNEQFF. The CDR3 DNA follows: TGTGCCAGCAGCTTAGTCAGCGGGGGGCAGCGAAACTACAATGAGCAGTTCTTC.

V usage is TRBV28 and J usage is TRBJ1-3, with 7 bases that match TRBD1. The trim removed 10 bases at V and 0 bases at J, leaving 9 bases unmatched. Germline V lookup: CDR1 MDHEN, CDR2 SYDVKM. The CDR3 consists of 15 residues. The CDR3, as DNA: TGTGCCACCCGCAGGGACAGAGACTCTGGAAACACCATATATTTT. Its protein product is CATRRDRDSGNTIYF.

This clonotype was recorded a few times. The chain uses TRBV28 and TRBJ1-1; D ambiguous. Trimming shortened V by 3 bases and J by 12 bases, and 14 bases separated the two germline ends. Looked up from germline, CDR1 is MDHEN and CDR2 is SYDVKM. The CDR3 spans 12 residues. CDR3: CASSLAILNPFF. The CDR3 DNA is TGTGCCAGCAGTTTGGCCATACTGAATCCTTTCTTT.

This clonotype was seen only a few times. The chain links TRBV5-1 to TRBJ1-3, with a possible D match to TRBD1 (6 bases). V gave up 0 bases and J gave up 3 bases, with 10 bases separating them. The CDR3 loop spans 15 amino acids. Germline V gene lookup returns CDR1 SGHRS and CDR2 YFSETQ. Here the CDR3 DNA reads TGCGCCAGCAGCTTGGAGTGGGGGCTTGGAAACACCATATATTTT. It encodes CASSLEWGLGNTIYF. The full variable domain, rest sourced from reference TRBV5-1 and TRBJ1-3, is KAGVTQTPRYLIKTRGQQVTLSCSPISGHRSVSWYQQTPGQGLQFLFEYFSETQRNKGNFPGRFSGRQFSNSRSEMNVSTLELGDSALYLCASSLEWGLGNTIYFGEGSWLTVV.

The J gene is TRBJ2-3, the V gene TRBV4-3; TRBD2 aligns across 8 bases. The ends lost 0 bases at V and 2 bases at J; junction bases unmatched: 7. The CDR3 extends over 17 amino acids. CDR1 LGHNA and CDR2 YSLEER come from the germline V gene. CDR3: CASSQELAGSPTDTQYF. CDR3 bases: TGCGCCAGCAGCCAAGAATTAGCGGGGTCGCCCACAGATACGCAGTATTTT.